This T cell receptor (beta chain) is drawn from a study of blood T cell repertoires in COVID-19. Study processing details: From reference gene primer amplification, estimates of nucleated cell counts were derived. Produced via immunoSEQ multiplex PCR; TCRdb's table is partial and in-frame only. V, J and clone size derive from that table, while D and trimming were established from the DNA sequence. This sample has 65,000 to 85,000 clones, with approximately 78% found just once. The trim removed 3 bases at V and 3 bases at J, leaving 3 bases unmatched. CDR3 size: 13 residues. CDR1 and CDR2 from the germline V gene are DFQATT and SNEGSKA (reference sequence).

The source material was peripheral blood. The J gene is TRBJ2-3, the V gene TRBV20-1; TRBD1 aligns across 7 bases. This clonotype originated in a woman aged 55-70 years with acute or convalescent COVID-19. The CDR3 nucleotides are TGCAGTGCTAGTTACAGGGGTACAGATACGCAGTATTTT. As protein: CSASYRGTDTQYF.